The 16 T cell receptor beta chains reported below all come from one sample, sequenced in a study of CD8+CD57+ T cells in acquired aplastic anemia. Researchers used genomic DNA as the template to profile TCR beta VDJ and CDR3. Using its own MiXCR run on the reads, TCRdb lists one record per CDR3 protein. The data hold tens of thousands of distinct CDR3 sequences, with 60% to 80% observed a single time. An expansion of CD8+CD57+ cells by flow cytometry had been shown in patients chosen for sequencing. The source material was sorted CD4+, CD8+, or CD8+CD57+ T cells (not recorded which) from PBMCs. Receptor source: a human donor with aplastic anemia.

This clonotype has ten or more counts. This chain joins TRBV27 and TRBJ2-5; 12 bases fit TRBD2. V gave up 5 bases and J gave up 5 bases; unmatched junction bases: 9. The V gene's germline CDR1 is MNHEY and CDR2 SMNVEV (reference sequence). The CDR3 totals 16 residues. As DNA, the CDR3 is TGTGCCAGCAGTGCATCTAGCGGGGGGGCCCGGGAGACCCAGTACTTC. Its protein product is CASSASSGGARETQYF.

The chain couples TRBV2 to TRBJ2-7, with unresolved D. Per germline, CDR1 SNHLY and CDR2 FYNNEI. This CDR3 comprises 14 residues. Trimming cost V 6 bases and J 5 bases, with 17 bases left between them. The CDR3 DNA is TGTGCCAGCAGCAACGTTGGACGGAAGGACGAGCAGTACTTC. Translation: CASSNVGRKDEQYF.

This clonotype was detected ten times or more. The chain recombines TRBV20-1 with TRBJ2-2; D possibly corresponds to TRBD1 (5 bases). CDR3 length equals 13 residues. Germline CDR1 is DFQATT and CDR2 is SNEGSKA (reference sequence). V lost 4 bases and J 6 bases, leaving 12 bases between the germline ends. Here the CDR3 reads CSAKDRDSGELFF. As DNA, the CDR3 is TGCAGTGCTAAAGACAGAGATTCCGGGGAGCTGTTTTTT.

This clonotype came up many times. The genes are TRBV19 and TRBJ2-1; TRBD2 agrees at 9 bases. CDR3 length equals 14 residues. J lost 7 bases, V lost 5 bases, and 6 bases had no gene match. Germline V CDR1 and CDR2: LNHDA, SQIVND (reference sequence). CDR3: CASSSSGVINEQFF. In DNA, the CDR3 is TGTGCCAGTAGTTCTAGCGGGGTTATAAATGAGCAGTTCTTC.

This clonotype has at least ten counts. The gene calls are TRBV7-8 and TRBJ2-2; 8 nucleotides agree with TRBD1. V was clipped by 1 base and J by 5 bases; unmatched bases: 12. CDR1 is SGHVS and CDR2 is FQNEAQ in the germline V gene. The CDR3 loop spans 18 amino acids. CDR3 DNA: TGTGCCAGCAGCTTAGTGTCAGGGGGCAGGGGGCCTACCGGGGAGCTGTTTTTT. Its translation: CASSLVSGGRGPTGELFF.

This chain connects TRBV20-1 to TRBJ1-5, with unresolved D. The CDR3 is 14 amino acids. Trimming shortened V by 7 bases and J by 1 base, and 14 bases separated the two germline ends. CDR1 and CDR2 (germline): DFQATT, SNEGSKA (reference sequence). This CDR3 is CSEKAARSNQPQHF. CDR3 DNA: TGCAGTGAAAAGGCAGCCAGAAGCAATCAGCCCCAGCATTTT.

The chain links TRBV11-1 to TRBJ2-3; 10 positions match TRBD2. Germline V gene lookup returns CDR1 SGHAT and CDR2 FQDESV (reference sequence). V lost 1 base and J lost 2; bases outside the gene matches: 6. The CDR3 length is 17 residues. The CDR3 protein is CASSLGVLAGVTDTQYF. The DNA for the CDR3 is TGTGCCAGCAGCTTAGGTGTTCTAGCGGGAGTCACAGATACGCAGTATTTT.

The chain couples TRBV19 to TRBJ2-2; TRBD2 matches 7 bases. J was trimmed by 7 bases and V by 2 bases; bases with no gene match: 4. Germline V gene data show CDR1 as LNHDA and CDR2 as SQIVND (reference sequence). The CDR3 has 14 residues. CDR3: CASSISGEGGELFF. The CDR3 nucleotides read TGTGCCAGTAGTATAAGCGGGGAAGGCGGGGAGCTGTTTTTT.

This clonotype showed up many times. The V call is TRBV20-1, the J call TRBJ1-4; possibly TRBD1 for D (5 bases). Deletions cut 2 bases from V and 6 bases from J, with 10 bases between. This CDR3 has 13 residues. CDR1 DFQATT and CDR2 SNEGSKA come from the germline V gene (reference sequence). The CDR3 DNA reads TGCAGTGCTAGAAGACGGGACGATGAAAAACTGTTTTTT. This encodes CSARRRDDEKLFF.

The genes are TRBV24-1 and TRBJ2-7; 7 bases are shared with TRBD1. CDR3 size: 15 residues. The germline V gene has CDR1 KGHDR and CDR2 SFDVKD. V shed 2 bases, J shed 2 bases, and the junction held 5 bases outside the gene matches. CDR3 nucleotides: TGTGCCACCAGTGATTCCCGGGACAGCCCCTACGAGCAGTACTTC. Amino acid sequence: CATSDSRDSPYEQYF.

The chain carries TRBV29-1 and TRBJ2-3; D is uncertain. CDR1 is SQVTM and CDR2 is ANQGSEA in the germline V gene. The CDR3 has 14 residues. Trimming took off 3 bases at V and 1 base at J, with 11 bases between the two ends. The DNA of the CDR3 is TGCAGCGTTGAGCGTCCACCTGGCACAGATACGCAGTATTTT. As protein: CSVERPPGTDTQYF.

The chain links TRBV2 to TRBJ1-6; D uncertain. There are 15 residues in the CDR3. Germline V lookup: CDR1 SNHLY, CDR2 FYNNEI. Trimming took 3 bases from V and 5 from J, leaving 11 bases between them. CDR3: CASSDDTVNNSPLHF. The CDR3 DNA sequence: TGTGCCAGCAGTGACGACACCGTGAATAATTCACCCCTCCACTTT. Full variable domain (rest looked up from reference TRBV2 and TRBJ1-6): EPEVTQTPSHQVTQMGQEVILRCVPISNHLYFYWYRQILGQKVEFLVSFYNNEISEKSEIFDDQFSVERPDGSNFTLKIRSTKLEDSAMYFCASSDDTVNNSPLHFGNGTRLTVT.

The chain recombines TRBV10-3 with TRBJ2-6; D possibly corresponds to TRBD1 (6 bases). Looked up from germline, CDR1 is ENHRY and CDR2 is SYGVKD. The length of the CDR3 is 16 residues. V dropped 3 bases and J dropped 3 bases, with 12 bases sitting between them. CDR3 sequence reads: CAISESTGFGANVLTF. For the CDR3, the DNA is TGTGCCATCAGTGAATCGACAGGTTTTGGGGCCAACGTCCTGACTTTC.

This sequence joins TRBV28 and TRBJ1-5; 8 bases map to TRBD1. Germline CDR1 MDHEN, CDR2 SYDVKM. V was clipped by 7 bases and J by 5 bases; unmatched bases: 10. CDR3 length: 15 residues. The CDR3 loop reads CASTKTGEMDQPQHF. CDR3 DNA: TGTGCCAGCACCAAGACAGGGGAGATGGATCAGCCCCAGCATTTT.

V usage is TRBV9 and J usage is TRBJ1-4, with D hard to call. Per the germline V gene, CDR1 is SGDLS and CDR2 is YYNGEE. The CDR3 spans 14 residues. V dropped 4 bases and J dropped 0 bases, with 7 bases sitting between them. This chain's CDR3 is CASSLTATNEKLFF. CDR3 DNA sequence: TGTGCCAGCAGCCTAACCGCAACTAATGAAAAACTGTTTTTT. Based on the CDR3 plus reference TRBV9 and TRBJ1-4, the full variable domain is DSGVTQTPKHLITATGQRVTLRCSPRSGDLSVYWYQQSLDQGLQFLIQYYNGEERAKGNILERFSAQQFPDLHSELNLSSLELGDSALYFCASSLTATNEKLFFGSGTQLSVL.

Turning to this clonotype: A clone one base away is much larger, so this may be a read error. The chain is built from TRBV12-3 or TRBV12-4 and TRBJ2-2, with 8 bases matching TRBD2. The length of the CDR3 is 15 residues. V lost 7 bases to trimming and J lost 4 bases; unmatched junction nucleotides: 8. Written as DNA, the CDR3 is TGTGCCAGCATCGGGACTAGTCTGAGCACCGGGGAGCTGTTTTTT. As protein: CASIGTSLSTGELFF.